The 9 T cell receptor beta chains listed next were all sequenced from one sample in a study of T cell repertoires in cytomegalovirus infection. The antigens these receptors bind are not known. TCRdb re-analysed the reads in MiXCR, keeping a single row per CDR3 protein. The table has hundreds of thousands of distinct CDR3 sequences, around 32% seen once. The sample was cultured CD8+ T cells from PBMCs, taken from culture after CMV antigen stimulation. These TCRs come from a human donor in good health (CMV status not recorded). Some clones in this sample may be carry-over from other donors' samples.

The sample holds a few counts of this clonotype. The chain couples TRBV6-1 to TRBJ1-5, with 11 bases matching TRBD1. The trim removed 6 bases at V and 7 bases at J, leaving 8 bases unmatched. The CDR3 extends over 15 amino acids. The germline CDR1 and CDR2 sequences are MNHNS and SASEGT. The CDR3 DNA follows: TGTGCCAGCAGCACCGGGGGACAGGGGGGGCAGCCCCAGCATTTT. Its protein is CASSTGGQGGQPQHF.

This clonotype was observed a handful of times. V gene TRBV2 combines with J gene TRBJ2-3; D not certain. The CDR3 loop spans 12 amino acids. V was clipped by 3 bases and J by 7 bases, with 8 bases between them. Germline values: CDR1 SNHLY, CDR2 FYNNEI. The CDR3 nucleotides read TGTGCCAGCAGTGACGGGTTAAATACGCAGTATTTT. Translating gives CASSDGLNTQYF.

The chain carries TRBV28 and TRBJ1-1; no firm D call. The ends were cut back, 4 bases at V and 0 bases at J, with 12 bases in the middle. The CDR3 is 15 residues long. Per germline, CDR1 MDHEN and CDR2 SYDVKM. The CDR3 is CASSYPGYMNTEAFF. The CDR3, as DNA: TGTGCCAGCAGTTATCCAGGCTACATGAACACTGAAGCTTTCTTT.

This clonotype was observed a few times. The chain uses TRBV5-4 and TRBJ2-2, with D possibly being TRBD1 or TRBD2 (6 bases each). V gave up 3 bases and J gave up 2 bases, with 11 bases separating them. This CDR3 has 15 amino acids. Per germline, CDR1 SGHNT and CDR2 YYREEE (reference sequence). CDR3 sequence (DNA): TGTGCCAGCAGCTCAGGGGACTTTAACACCGGGGAGCTGTTTTTT. Translated, it gives CASSSGDFNTGELFF.

This clonotype was found a few times. This chain connects TRBV7-9 to TRBJ2-7; the D is unclear. The CDR3 has 13 amino acids. V shed 5 bases and J shed 0 bases, with 8 bases lying between them. Germline V CDR1 and CDR2: SEHNR, FQNEAQ (reference sequence). This CDR3 is CASSAKGSYEQYV. CDR3 DNA sequence: TGTGCCAGCAGCGCAAAAGGCTCCTACGAGCAGTACGTC.

V gene TRBV9 combines with J gene TRBJ1-5, with TRBD1 identical over 7 bases. The germline V gene has CDR1 SGDLS and CDR2 YYNGEE. The CDR3 runs 15 residues. V shed 2 bases, J shed 3 bases, and the junction held 5 bases outside the gene matches. The CDR3 DNA sequence: TGTGCCAGCAGCGTGGCAGACAGGGCCAATCAGCCCCAGCATTTT. The encoded protein is CASSVADRANQPQHF.

The chain carries TRBV27 and TRBJ2-3; 9 positions agree with TRBD2. J lost 1 base, V lost 3 bases, and 2 bases had no gene match. Germline lookup yields CDR1 MNHEY and CDR2 SMNVEV (reference sequence). The CDR3 runs to 15 residues. CDR3: CASSFSGGRTDTQYF. DNA of the CDR3: TGTGCCAGCAGTTTTAGCGGGGGTCGCACAGATACGCAGTATTTT.

DNA of the CDR3: TGTGCCAGCAGCTTAGTCCAACACGGCTACGAGCAGTACGTC. Residues: CASSLVQHGYEQYV. The genes are TRBV11-2 and TRBJ2-7; D unresolved. The CDR3 is 14 amino acids. Germline V lookup: CDR1 SGHAT, CDR2 FQNNGV. Trimming removed 1 base at V and 3 bases at J, with 10 bases between.

The table lists this clonotype with a few counts. The chain uses TRBV2 and TRBJ1-2; D possibly corresponds to TRBD1 (6 bases). This CDR3 region has 15 residues. CDR1 and CDR2 (germline): SNHLY, FYNNEI. Trimming took 2 bases from V and 7 from J, leaving 17 bases between them. For the CDR3, the DNA is TGTGCCAGCAGTGAATTGGGGGGCGAGGCCGGTGGCTACACCTTC. Translated: CASSELGGEAGGYTF.